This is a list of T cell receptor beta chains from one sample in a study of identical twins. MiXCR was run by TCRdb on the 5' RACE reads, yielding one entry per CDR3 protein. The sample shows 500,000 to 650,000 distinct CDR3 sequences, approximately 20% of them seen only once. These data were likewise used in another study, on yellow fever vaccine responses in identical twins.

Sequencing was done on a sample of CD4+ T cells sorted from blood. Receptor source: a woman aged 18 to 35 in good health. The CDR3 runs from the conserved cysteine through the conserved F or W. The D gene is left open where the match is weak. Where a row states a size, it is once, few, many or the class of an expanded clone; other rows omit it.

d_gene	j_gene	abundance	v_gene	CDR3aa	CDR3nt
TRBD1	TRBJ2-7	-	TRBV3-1	CASSQDRIQGARYEQYF	TGTGCCAGCAGCCAAGATAGAATCCAGGGGGCGAGGTACGAGCAGTACTTC
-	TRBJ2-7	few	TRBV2	CAASGTSPYEQYF	TGTGCCGCCTCCGGGACCAGTCCTTACGAGCAGTACTTC
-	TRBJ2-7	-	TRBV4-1	CASSQEGVSYEQYF	TGCGCCAGCAGCCAAGAGGGGGTTTCCTACGAGCAGTACTTC
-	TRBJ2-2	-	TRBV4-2	CASSQVSPYTGELFF	TGTGCCAGCAGCCAAGTATCCCCATACACCGGGGAGCTGTTTTTT
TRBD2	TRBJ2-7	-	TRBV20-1	CSARDFGRLASYEQYF	TGCAGTGCTAGAGATTTTGGGCGACTAGCGTCCTACGAGCAGTACTTC
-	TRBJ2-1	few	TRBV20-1	CSAREEVDGEQFF	TGCAGTGCTAGAGAGGAGGTAGACGGTGAGCAGTTCTTC
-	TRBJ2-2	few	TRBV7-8	CASSSRDTLSAGELFF	TGTGCCAGCAGCTCCCGGGACACCCTTAGTGCCGGGGAGCTGTTTTTT
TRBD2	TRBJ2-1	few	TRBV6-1	CASSIGLAGGHNEQFF	TGTGCCAGCAGTATCGGACTAGCGGGAGGGCACAATGAGCAGTTCTTC
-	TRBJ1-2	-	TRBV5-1	CASSSGDGNYGYTF	TGCGCCAGCAGTTCCGGGGATGGGAACTATGGCTACACCTTC
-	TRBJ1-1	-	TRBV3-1	CASSPWDRNTEAFF	TGTGCCAGCAGCCCTTGGGACCGGAACACTGAAGCTTTCTTT
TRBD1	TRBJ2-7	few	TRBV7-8	CARGVGLPGQTLYEQYF	TGTGCCAGAGGAGTCGGATTACCGGGACAGACGCTCTACGAGCAGTACTTC
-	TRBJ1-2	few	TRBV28	CASSSHDRVYGYTF	TGTGCCAGCAGTTCCCACGACAGAGTCTATGGCTACACCTTC
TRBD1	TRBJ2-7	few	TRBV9	CASSVGDRAYEQYF	TGTGCCAGCAGCGTTGGGGACAGGGCTTACGAGCAGTACTTC
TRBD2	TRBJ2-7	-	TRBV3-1	CASSQGLAEYYEQYF	TGTGCCAGCAGCCAAGGCCTAGCGGAGTACTACGAGCAGTACTTC
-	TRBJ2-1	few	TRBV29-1	CSVKKNEQFF	TGCAGCGTGAAGAAGAATGAGCAGTTCTTC
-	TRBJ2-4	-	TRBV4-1	CASSQDPVRLGKNIQYF	TGCGCCAGCAGCCAAGACCCCGTGAGGCTAGGCAAAAACATTCAGTACTTC
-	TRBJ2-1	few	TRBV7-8	CASRDTRGYRSYNEQFF	TGTGCCAGCCGCGATACGAGGGGTTATCGGTCCTACAATGAGCAGTTCTTC
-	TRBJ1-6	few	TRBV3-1	CASSYSGTQEGTLHF	TGTGCCAGCAGCTATTCCGGGACCCAGGAGGGGACCCTCCACTTT
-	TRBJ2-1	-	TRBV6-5	CASSYRQYNEQFF	TGTGCCAGCAGTTACCGACAGTACAATGAGCAGTTCTTC
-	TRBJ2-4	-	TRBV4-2	CASSRDMKPNIQYF	TGTGCCAGCAGCCGCGACATGAAACCAAACATTCAGTACTTC
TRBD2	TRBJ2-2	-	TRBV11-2	CASSFRGEVTGELFF	TGTGCCAGCAGCTTCCGGGGGGAGGTCACCGGGGAGCTGTTTTTT
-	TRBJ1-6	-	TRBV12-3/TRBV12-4	CASSLGIPGSPLHF	TGTGCCAGCAGTTTAGGGATCCCTGGGTCACCCCTCCACTTT
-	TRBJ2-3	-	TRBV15	CATSRDLGTDTQYF	TGTGCCACCAGCAGAGATCTTGGCACAGATACGCAGTATTTT
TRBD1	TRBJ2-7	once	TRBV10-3	CAISEPRTGTNEQYF	TGTGCCATCAGTGAGCCCCGGACAGGGACGAACGAGCAGTACTTC
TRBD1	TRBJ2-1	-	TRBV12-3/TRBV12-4	CASSDRANEQFF	TGTGCCAGCAGCGACAGGGCCAATGAGCAGTTCTTC
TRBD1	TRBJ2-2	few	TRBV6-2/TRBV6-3	CASTLDRRKPNNVQNTGELFF	TGTGCCAGCACCCTGGACAGGCGGAAGCCAAACAACGTCCAGAACACCGGGGAGCTGTTTTTT
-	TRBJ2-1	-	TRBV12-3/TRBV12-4	CASSAVPYGSSDEQFF	TGTGCCAGCAGCGCCGTCCCCTATGGGAGTAGCGATGAGCAGTTCTTC
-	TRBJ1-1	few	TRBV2	CASNRAGRWTEAFF	TGTGCCAGCAATCGGGCGGGGAGGTGGACTGAAGCTTTCTTT
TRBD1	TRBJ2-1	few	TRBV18	CASSPGTGSADEQFF	TGTGCCAGCTCACCAGGGACAGGGTCAGCGGATGAGCAGTTCTTC
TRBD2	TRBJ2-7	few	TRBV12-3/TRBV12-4	CASSVVVATSGYEQYF	TGTGCCAGCAGTGTTGTCGTCGCGACTAGCGGGTACGAGCAGTACTTC
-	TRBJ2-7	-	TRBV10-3	CAISDGLASPYEQYF	TGTGCCATAAGCGACGGACTGGCGAGTCCCTACGAGCAGTACTTC
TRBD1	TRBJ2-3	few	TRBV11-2	CASSLDLAGGVDTQYF	TGTGCCAGCAGCTTAGATTTGGCAGGGGGTGTAGATACGCAGTATTTT
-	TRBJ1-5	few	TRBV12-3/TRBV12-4	CASSPGGSKRPQHF	TGTGCCAGCAGTCCCGGGGGATCTAAGCGGCCCCAGCATTTT
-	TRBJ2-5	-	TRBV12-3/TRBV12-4	CASSFAGTQYF	TGTGCCAGCAGCTTTGCGGGGACCCAGTACTTC
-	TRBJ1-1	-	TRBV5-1	CASSLAVGNTEAFF	TGCGCCAGCAGCTTGGCCGTCGGGAACACTGAAGCTTTCTTT
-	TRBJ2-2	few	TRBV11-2	CASSPVRDTGELFF	TGTGCCAGCAGCCCAGTGAGGGACACCGGGGAGCTGTTTTTT
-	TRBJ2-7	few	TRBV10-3	CAISSGYEQYF	TGTGCCATCAGTTCGGGCTACGAGCAGTACTTC
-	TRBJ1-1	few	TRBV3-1	CASSQIFMNTEAFF	TGTGCCAGCAGCCAGATATTCATGAACACTGAAGCTTTCTTT
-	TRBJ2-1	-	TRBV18	CASSPLENNEQFF	TGTGCCAGCTCACCCCTCGAAAACAATGAGCAGTTCTTC
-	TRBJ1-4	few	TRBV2	CASSVVGLFF	TGTGCCAGCAGTGTGGTGGGGCTGTTTTTT
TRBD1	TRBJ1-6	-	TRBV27	CASSHTGGASPLHF	TGTGCCAGCAGTCATACAGGGGGTGCTTCACCCCTCCACTTT
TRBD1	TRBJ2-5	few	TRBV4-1	CASSHRDRQETQYF	TGCGCCAGCAGCCATCGGGACAGACAAGAGACCCAGTACTTC
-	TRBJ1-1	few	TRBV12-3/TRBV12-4	CASSFMGRREAFF	TGTGCCAGCAGTTTTATGGGAAGGCGGGAAGCTTTCTTT
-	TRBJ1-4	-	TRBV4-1	CASSQVASRGATNEKLFF	TGCGCCAGCAGCCAAGTGGCTAGCAGGGGAGCAACTAATGAAAAACTGTTTTTT
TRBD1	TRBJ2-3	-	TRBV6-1	CASRRQGMGTDTQYF	TGTGCCAGCAGAAGACAGGGGATGGGCACAGATACGCAGTATTTT
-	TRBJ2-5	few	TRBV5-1	CASRRLPEETQYF	TGCGCCAGCAGAAGGCTGCCCGAAGAGACCCAGTACTTC